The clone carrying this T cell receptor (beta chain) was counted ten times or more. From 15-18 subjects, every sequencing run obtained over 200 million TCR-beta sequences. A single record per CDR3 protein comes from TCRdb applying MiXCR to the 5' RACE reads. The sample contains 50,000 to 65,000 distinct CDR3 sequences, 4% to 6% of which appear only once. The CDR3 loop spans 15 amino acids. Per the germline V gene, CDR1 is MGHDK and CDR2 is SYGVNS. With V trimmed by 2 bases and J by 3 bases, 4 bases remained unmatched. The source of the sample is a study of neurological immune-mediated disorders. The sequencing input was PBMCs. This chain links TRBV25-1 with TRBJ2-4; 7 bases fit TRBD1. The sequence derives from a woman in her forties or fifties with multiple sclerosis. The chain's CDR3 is CASSETQGNKNIQYF. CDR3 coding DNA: TGTGCCAGCAGTGAAACACAGGGGAACAAAAACATTCAGTACTTC.